The rows below give T cell receptor beta chains drawn from one sample of a study of spatial heterogeneity in lung cancer. TCRdb itself ran the 5' RACE reads through MiXCR, one entry per CDR3 protein. The sample records 60,000 to 65,000 distinct CDR3 sequences, 7% to 10% being singletons. Material: PBMCs, obtained at surgery. The receptors derive from a female donor with early-stage non-small cell lung cancer. Each CDR3 is given with its conserved first and last residue. The D gene is left open where the match is weak. Rows give clone size only sometimes, using once, few, many, or a class for an expanded clone.

many TRBJ2-5 - TRBV7-9 TGTGCCAGCAGCTTAGCGTCAGAGACCCAGTACTTC CASSLASETQYF
many TRBJ2-2 TRBD2 TRBV14 TGTGCCAGCAGCCAAGATCGGCTAGCGGGTACCGGGGAGCTGTTTTTT CASSQDRLAGTGELFF
many TRBJ2-2 - TRBV12-3/TRBV12-4 TGTGCCAGCAGTTTGTGGATAACCGGGGAGCTGTTTTTT CASSLWITGELFF
many TRBJ1-1 - TRBV19 TGTGCCAGTAGTATGTCGGGCAGAGAAGCTTTCTTT CASSMSGREAFF
many TRBJ2-5 - TRBV28 TGTGCCAGCAGTCGAACCGAAACCGGGACCTTAGGGACCCAGTACTTC CASSRTETGTLGTQYF
- TRBJ2-1 - TRBV12-3/TRBV12-4 TGTGCCAGCAGTTTTTCAGCCCCTAACAATGAGCAGTTCTTC CASSFSAPNNEQFF
few TRBJ1-1 - TRBV19 TGTGCCACCTTCCCTGCCCAGGGTAACACTGAAGCTTTCTTT CATFPAQGNTEAFF
- TRBJ1-2 TRBD1 TRBV5-1 TGCGCCAGCAGCCAGGACAGGGCTGCCTATGGCTACACCTTC CASSQDRAAYGYTF
few TRBJ2-2 - TRBV12-5 TGTGCTAGTGGTTTGGTACAGGGCGCGAACACCGGGGAGCTGTTTTTT CASGLVQGANTGELFF
few TRBJ2-4 TRBD1 TRBV20-1 TGCAGTGCTAGGCCGGGGACAGAACTAGCCAAAAACATTCAGTACTTC CSARPGTELAKNIQYF
few TRBJ1-1 - TRBV5-5 TGTGCCAGCAGCTTGGTGCGGCGGGCAAACACTGAAGCTTTCTTT CASSLVRRANTEAFF
many TRBJ2-7 - TRBV7-9 TGTGCCAGCAGCTTAGCGGGGGAGCGCGAGCAGTACTTC CASSLAGEREQYF
few TRBJ1-4 - TRBV3-1 TGTGCCAGCAGCCAAGACCCCCGCGTGGATGAAAAACTGTTTTTT CASSQDPRVDEKLFF
few TRBJ1-5 - TRBV7-2 TGTGCCAGCAGCCCTAATCCTCTCTATAGCAATCAGCCCCAGCATTTT CASSPNPLYSNQPQHF
few TRBJ1-1 TRBD1 TRBV14 TGTGCCAGCAGCCAACGACAGGGGAACACTGAAGCTTTCTTT CASSQRQGNTEAFF
- TRBJ1-4 - TRBV7-2 TGTGCCAGCAGCTCAGAGTGGGGGACTAATGAAAAACTGTTTTTT CASSSEWGTNEKLFF
many TRBJ2-1 TRBD2 TRBV12-5 TGTGCTAGTGGTTTGTTTTCCGGACTAGCGGGAATTTACAATGAGCAGTTCTTC CASGLFSGLAGIYNEQFF
many TRBJ2-1 - TRBV7-3 TGTGCCAGCAGCTTATTACTGAGGGAGGATGAGCAGTTCTTC CASSLLLREDEQFF
few TRBJ2-2 - TRBV4-1 TGCGCCAGCAGCCAAGGGCCCAGGACAGTCACCGGGGAGCTGTTTTTT CASSQGPRTVTGELFF
few TRBJ1-6 TRBD1 TRBV4-1 TGCGCCAGCAGCCAAGATCTCCAGGGGGCCAATTCACCCCTCCACTTT CASSQDLQGANSPLHF
many TRBJ1-5 - TRBV7-9 TGTGCCAGCAGCCGGGGGTCAGGACAGCCCCAGCATTTT CASSRGSGQPQHF
few TRBJ1-2 - TRBV28 TGTGCCAGCAGTTATACGGGGGTCTATGGCTACACCTTC CASSYTGVYGYTF
many TRBJ1-3 - TRBV7-9 TGTGCCAGCAGCGCCGGATACCCAAACTCTGGAAACACCATATATTTT CASSAGYPNSGNTIYF
- TRBJ2-7 - TRBV19 TGTGCCAGTAGTAACGAGCACGAGCAGTACTTC CASSNEHEQYF
- TRBJ1-1 TRBD1 TRBV29-1 TGCAGCGTTGGGACGACAGGGAAAGGCACTGAAGCTTTCTTT CSVGTTGKGTEAFF
few TRBJ2-2 - TRBV19 TGTGCCAGTAGTGATCCAGGGTACGACACCGGGGAGCTGTTTTTT CASSDPGYDTGELFF